One sample yielded the 18 T cell receptor beta chains listed below, sequenced in a study of T cell responses to AZD1222 COVID-19 vaccine. Using immunoSEQ multiplex PCR, the repertoire was profiled, and TCRdb retains in-frame clones only, with some absent. The data hold about 150,000 clones, with roughly 89% observed a single time. Sequencing used peripheral blood, obtained 28 days after the second AZD1222 dose. These receptors all come from an adult who received the AZD1222 COVID-19 vaccine.

This sequence joins TRBV12-2 and TRBJ1-5. TRBV12-2 is described as a pseudogene. The CDR3 length is 13 residues. Here the CDR3 DNA reads TGTGCAAGTCGCTTCCCGGTAGGTCAGCCCCAGCATTTT. This sequence encodes CASRFPVGQPQHF.

This clone was recorded only once. The gene calls are TRBV30 and TRBJ1-1; D is undetermined. The germline V and J ends were trimmed by 2 bases and 0 bases, with 10 bases remaining between them. Germline CDR1 and CDR2: GTSNPN and SVGIG (reference sequence). The CDR3 has 14 residues. The CDR3 region has the DNA TGTGCCTGGAGTAGGGATGGTATGAACACTGAAGCTTTCTTT. Translating gives CAWSRDGMNTEAFF.

The genes are TRBV4-1 and TRBJ1-2, with D perhaps TRBD1 (5 bases). The CDR3 is 15 residues long. V shed 4 bases and J shed 3 bases, with 15 bases lying between them. CDR1 and CDR2 from the germline V gene are MGHRA and YSYEKL. CDR3 loop: CASSPQGVGYYGYTF. In DNA form, the CDR3 reads TGCGCCAGCAGCCCGCAAGGGGTTGGCTACTATGGCTACACCTTC.

The chain carries TRBV6-5 and TRBJ2-7; D not certain. Germline lookup yields CDR1 MNHEY and CDR2 SVGAGI. This CDR3 contains 15 residues. Trimming cost V 6 bases and J 3 bases, with 18 bases left between them. In nucleotides, the CDR3 is TGTGCCAGCAGCCCCTTGAGGAACGCGATCTACGAGCAGTACTTC. Residues: CASSPLRNAIYEQYF.

J is TRBJ1-1 and V is TRBV19, with unresolved D. V was trimmed by 7 bases and J by 1 base, leaving 13 bases between them. The germline CDR1 and CDR2 sequences are LNHDA and SQIVND (reference sequence). This CDR3 contains 14 residues. This CDR3 is CASTNPARNTEAFF. In DNA, the CDR3 is TGTGCCAGTACCAACCCGGCAAGGAACACTGAAGCTTTCTTT.

The CDR3 loop is CASSMGNSPLHF. Written as DNA, the CDR3 is TGTGCCAGTAGTATGGGCAATTCACCCCTCCACTTT. The gene calls are TRBV19 and TRBJ1-6; no definite D call. V shed 3 bases and J shed 7 bases, with 4 bases lying between them. The CDR3 has 12 residues. CDR1 LNHDA and CDR2 SQIVND come from the germline V gene (reference sequence).

The chain links TRBV7-9 to TRBJ1-5, with D uncertain. Germline assignment: CDR1 SEHNR and CDR2 FQNEAQ (reference sequence). V was cut by 1 base and J by 12 bases, with 16 bases left in between. The length of the CDR3 is 14 residues. CDR3 amino acids: CASSLGSVGSLQHF. CDR3 sequence (DNA): TGTGCCAGCAGCTTAGGGAGTGTTGGAAGCCTCCAGCATTTT.

This clone was seen just once. Additional DNA sequences in this sample encode the identical CDR3. This chain connects TRBV18 to TRBJ2-7; no reliable D call. V lost 3 bases and J lost 3, with 6 bases in between. The CDR3 extends over 12 amino acids. CDR1 KGHSH and CDR2 LQKENI come from the germline V gene. The CDR3 region has the DNA TGTGCCAGCTCACCCTCGAGCTACGAGCAGTACTTC. It encodes CASSPSSYEQYF.

The chain couples TRBV18 to TRBJ1-5; 7 bases are a match to TRBD1. V shed 2 bases, J shed 4 bases, and the junction held 8 bases outside the gene matches. The V gene's germline CDR1 is KGHSH and CDR2 LQKENI. CDR3 size: 16 residues. CDR3 sequence (DNA): TGTGCCAGCTCACCAGAACAGGGGTTAGCAAATCAGCCCCAGCATTTT. Encoded protein: CASSPEQGLANQPQHF.

The CDR3 region has the DNA TGTGCCAGCAGCTTGGGGGACAGGGGGTATGGCTACACCTTC. It encodes CASSLGDRGYGYTF. V usage is TRBV5-8 and J usage is TRBJ1-2; 11 bases are a match to TRBD1. This CDR3 has 14 amino acids. Germline assignment: CDR1 SGHTS and CDR2 YDEGEE. The junction had 0 bases not matched to a gene; V was cut back by 0 bases and J by 5 bases.

The chain combines TRBV11-2 with TRBJ2-5, with 8 positions matching TRBD1. CDR1 is SGHAT, CDR2 FQNNGV, per germline. V gave up 7 bases and J gave up 1 base; unmatched junction bases: 5. The CDR3 consists of 14 residues. The CDR3 sequence is CASNHRGSQETQYF. CDR3 in DNA: TGTGCCAGCAACCACAGGGGGAGCCAAGAGACCCAGTACTTC.

This clone was observed a few times. The chain recombines TRBV27 with TRBJ1-2; possible D gene TRBD1, 5 bases. Trimming took 4 bases from V and 2 from J, leaving 8 bases between them. In germline, CDR1 is MNHEY, CDR2 SMNVEV (reference sequence). The CDR3 is made up of 13 amino acids. The CDR3 coding sequence is TGTGCCAGCAGTTCCTCAGGGAACTATGGCTACACCTTC. Translated, it gives CASSSSGNYGYTF.

This chain links TRBV7-8 with TRBJ1-5; D not resolved. CDR1 SGHVS and CDR2 FQNEAQ come from the germline V gene. V lost 0 bases and J 2 bases, leaving 5 bases between the germline ends. The CDR3 runs to 14 residues. In nucleotides, the CDR3 is TGTGCCAGCAGCTTAGCGTTCCGCAATCAGCCCCAGCATTTT. This gives the protein CASSLAFRNQPQHF.

The rearrangement joins TRBV3-1 (or the pseudogene TRBV3-2) to TRBJ2-3, with 10 bases aligning to TRBD1. This CDR3 contains 16 residues. With 1 base clipped from V and 3 bases from J, the junction kept 4 bases outside the gene matches. CDR1 is LGHDT and CDR2 is YNNKEL in the germline V gene (reference sequence). The CDR3 loop reads CASSQALGQGTDTQYF. CDR3 DNA sequence: TGTGCCAGCAGCCAAGCTCTGGGACAGGGGACAGATACGCAGTATTTT.

The chain is built from TRBV7-9 and TRBJ2-5, with TRBD2 as a possible D gene (5 bases). Trimming removed 6 bases from V and 0 bases from J, with 14 bases in between. CDR1 SEHNR and CDR2 FQNEAQ come from the germline V gene (reference sequence). There are 15 residues in the CDR3. The CDR3 DNA follows: TGTGCCAGCAGTCCGCCCCGGGGATACCAAGAGACCCAGTACTTC. It codes for CASSPPRGYQETQYF.

The chain is built from TRBV14 and TRBJ2-2; 10 bases map to TRBD2. Germline V gene lookup returns CDR1 SGHDN and CDR2 FVKESK. V lost 2 bases and J lost 1; bases outside the gene matches: 4. CDR3 size: 17 residues. The CDR3 sequence: CASSQLGLAVNTGELFF. The CDR3 DNA reads as TGTGCCAGCAGCCAACTTGGACTAGCGGTGAACACCGGGGAGCTGTTTTTT.

The rearrangement joins TRBV2 to TRBJ1-5; no clear D. Germline values: CDR1 SNHLY, CDR2 FYNNEI. This CDR3 spans 12 amino acids. Trimming pared 8 bases from V and 6 bases from J, leaving 11 bases between. The CDR3 sequence is CASRQEGQPQHF. The CDR3 DNA is TGTGCCAGCCGACAAGAAGGTCAGCCCCAGCATTTT.

The genes are TRBV30 and TRBJ1-1; possibly TRBD1 for D (5 bases). Germline values: CDR1 GTSNPN, CDR2 SVGIG (reference sequence). The CDR3 has 12 amino acids. Trimming pared 7 bases from V and 9 bases from J, leaving 18 bases between. As DNA, the CDR3 is TGTGCCTCCCGGAGGGGTTCGGGTCAAGCTTTCTTT. Amino acids: CASRRGSGQAFF.